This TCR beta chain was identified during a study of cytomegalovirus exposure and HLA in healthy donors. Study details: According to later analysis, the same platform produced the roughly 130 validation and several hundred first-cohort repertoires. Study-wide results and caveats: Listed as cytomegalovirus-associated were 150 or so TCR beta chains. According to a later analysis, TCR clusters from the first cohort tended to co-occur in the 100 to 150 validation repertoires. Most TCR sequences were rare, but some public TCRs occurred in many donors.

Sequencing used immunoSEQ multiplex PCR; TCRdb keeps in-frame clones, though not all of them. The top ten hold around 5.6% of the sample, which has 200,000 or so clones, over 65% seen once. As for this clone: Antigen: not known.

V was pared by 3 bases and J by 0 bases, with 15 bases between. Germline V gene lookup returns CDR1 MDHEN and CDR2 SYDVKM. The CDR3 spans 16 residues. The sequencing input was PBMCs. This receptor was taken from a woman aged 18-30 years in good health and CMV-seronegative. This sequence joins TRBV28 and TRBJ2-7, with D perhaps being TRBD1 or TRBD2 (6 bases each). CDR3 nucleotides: TGTGCCAGCAGTTTGCCGGGCAGGGGAGGCTCCTACGAGCAGTACTTC. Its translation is CASSLPGRGGSYEQYF.